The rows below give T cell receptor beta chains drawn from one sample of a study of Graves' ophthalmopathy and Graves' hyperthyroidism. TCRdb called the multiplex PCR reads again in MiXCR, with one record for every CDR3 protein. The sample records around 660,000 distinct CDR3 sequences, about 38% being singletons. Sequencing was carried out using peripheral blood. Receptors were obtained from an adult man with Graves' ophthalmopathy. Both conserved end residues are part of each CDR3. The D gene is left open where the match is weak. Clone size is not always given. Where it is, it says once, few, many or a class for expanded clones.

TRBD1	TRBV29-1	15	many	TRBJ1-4	TGCAGCGGAGGGGACAGAGGGCCGACTAATGAAAAACTGTTTTTT	CSGGDRGPTNEKLFF
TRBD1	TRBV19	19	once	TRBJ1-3	TGTGCCAGTAGTATACCGGCCGGGACAGGCCGAATCTCTGGAAACACCATATATTTT	CASSIPAGTGRISGNTIYF
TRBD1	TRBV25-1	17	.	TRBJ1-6	TGTGCCAGCAGTTGGTACAGGGGAGGGACCTATAATTCACCCCTCCACTTT	CASSWYRGGTYNSPLHF
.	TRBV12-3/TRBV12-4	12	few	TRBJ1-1	TGTGCCAGCAGCTTGGGACACTTTGAAGCTTTCTTT	CASSLGHFEAFF
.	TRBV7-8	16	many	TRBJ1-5	TGTGCCAGCAGCTTAGGAGGTTTGTGGTGGAATCAGCCCCAGCATTTT	CASSLGGLWWNQPQHF
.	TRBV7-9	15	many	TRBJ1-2	TGTGCCAGCAGCTTAGGGGATCGGATGGGCTATGGCTACACCTTC	CASSLGDRMGYGYTF
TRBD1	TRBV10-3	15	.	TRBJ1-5	TGTGCCAGCAGTTGGTTGGACAGGGGGAATCAGCCCCAGCATTTT	CASSWLDRGNQPQHF
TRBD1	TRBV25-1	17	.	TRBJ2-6	TGTGCCAGCAGGCCCGAGACAGGGGACTCTGGGGCCAACGTCCTGACTTTC	CASRPETGDSGANVLTF
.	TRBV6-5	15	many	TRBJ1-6	TGTGCCAGCAGTAACACAGGGAATTATAATTCACCCCTCCACTTT	CASSNTGNYNSPLHF
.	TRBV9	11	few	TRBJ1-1	TGTGCCAGCAGCGGGGGGGGTGAAGCTTTCTTT	CASSGGGEAFF
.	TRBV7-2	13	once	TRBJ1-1	TGCGCCAGCAGCTTAGACTGGAACACGGAAGCTTCCTTT	CASSLDWNTEASF
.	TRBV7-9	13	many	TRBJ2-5	TGTGCCAGCACCCCTGGGGTCCAAGAGACCCAGTACTTC	CASTPGVQETQYF
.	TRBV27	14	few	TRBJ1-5	TGTGCCAGCAGTGCTCCGGGAGCTAATCAGCCCCAGCATTTT	CASSAPGANQPQHF
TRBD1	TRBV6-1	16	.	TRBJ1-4	TGTGCCAGCATCAACGCTTTCAGGGGGGGGAATGAAAAACTGTTTTTT	CASINAFRGGNEKLFF
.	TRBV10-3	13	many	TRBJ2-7	TGTGCCATCAGTGAGACTGACAGGAACGAGCAGTACTTC	CAISETDRNEQYF
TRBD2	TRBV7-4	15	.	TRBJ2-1	TGTGCCAGCAGCTTAGTGAGCGGGGGGGCCAATGAGCAGTTCTTC	CASSLVSGGANEQFF
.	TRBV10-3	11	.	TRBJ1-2	TGTGCCATCAGCCCCGGAAGGGGTCACGCCTTC	CAISPGRGHAF
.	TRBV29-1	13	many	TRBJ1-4	TGCAGCGTCTGGACAGCCCGTAATGAAAAACTGTTTTTT	CSVWTARNEKLFF
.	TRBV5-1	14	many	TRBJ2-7	TGCGCCAGCAGCCTACTGAAAGGGGCCTACGAGCAGTACTTC	CASSLLKGAYEQYF
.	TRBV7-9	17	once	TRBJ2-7	TGTGCCAGCAGCCCCCCCCCTGGCGGGGCGATATCCTACGAGCAGTACTTC	CASSPPPGGAISYEQYF
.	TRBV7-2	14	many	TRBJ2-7	TGTGCCAGCAGCCAACGGGGGGCAGCCTACGAGCAGTACTTC	CASSQRGAAYEQYF
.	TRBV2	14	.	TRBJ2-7	TGTGCCAGCAGTGAACCAGGGGCCCCCTACGAGCAGTACTTC	CASSEPGAPYEQYF
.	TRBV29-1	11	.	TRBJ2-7	TGCAGCGTCGATTGGGACTACGAGCAGTACTTC	CSVDWDYEQYF
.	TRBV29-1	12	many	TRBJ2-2	TGCAGCGTTGGGGTTCCCCCCGGGGAGCTGTTTTTT	CSVGVPPGELFF
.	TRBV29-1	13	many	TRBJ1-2	TGCAGCGTTGTTCACAGGTTGGGCTATGGCTACACCTTC	CSVVHRLGYGYTF
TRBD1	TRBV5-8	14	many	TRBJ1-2	TGTGCCAGCAGCTTGGCCGGGACAGACTATGGCTACACCTTC	CASSLAGTDYGYTF
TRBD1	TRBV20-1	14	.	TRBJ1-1	TGCAGTGCTAGTACCGGACAGGGGGCGTCGGTAGCTTTCTTT	CSASTGQGASVAFF
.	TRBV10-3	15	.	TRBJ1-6	TGTGCCATCACCGCCGAGGACAGCGCTAATTCACCCCTCCACTTT	CAITAEDSANSPLHF
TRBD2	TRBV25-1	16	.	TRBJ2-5	TGTGCCAGCAGTGAACCCCGGGGGGGAGTTGCAGAGACCCAGTACTTC	CASSEPRGGVAETQYF
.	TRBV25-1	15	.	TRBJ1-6	TGTGCCAGCAGTGAATACGGGGGTTATAATTCACCCCACCACTTC	CASSEYGGYNSPHHF
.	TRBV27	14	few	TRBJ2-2	TGTGCCAGCAGCTTCCCAGGGGTTAACGGGGAGCTGTTTTTT	CASSFPGVNGELFF
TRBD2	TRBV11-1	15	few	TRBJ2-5	TGTGCCAGCAGCTCGGGGGGAGAGGGCTTTGCGACCCAGTACTTC	CASSSGGEGFATQYF